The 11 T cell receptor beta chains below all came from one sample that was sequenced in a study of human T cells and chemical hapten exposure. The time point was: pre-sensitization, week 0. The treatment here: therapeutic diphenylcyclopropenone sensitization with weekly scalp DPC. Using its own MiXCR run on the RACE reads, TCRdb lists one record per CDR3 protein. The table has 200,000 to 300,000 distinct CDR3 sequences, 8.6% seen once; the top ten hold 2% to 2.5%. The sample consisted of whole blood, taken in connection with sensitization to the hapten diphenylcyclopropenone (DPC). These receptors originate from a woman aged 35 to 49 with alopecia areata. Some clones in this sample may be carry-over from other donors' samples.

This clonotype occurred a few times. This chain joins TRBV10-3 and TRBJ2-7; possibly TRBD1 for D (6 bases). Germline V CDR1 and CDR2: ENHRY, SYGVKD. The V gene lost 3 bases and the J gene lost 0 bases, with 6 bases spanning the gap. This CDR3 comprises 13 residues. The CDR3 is CAISEQGSYEQYF. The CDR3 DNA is TGTGCCATCAGTGAACAGGGCTCCTACGAGCAGTACTTC.

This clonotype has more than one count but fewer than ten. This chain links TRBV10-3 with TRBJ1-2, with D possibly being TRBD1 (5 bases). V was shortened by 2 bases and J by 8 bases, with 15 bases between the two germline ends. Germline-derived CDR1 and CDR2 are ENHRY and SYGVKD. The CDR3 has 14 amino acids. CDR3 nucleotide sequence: TGTGCCATCAGTGAGGAGGTGGGGCGCGTAGGCTACACCTTC. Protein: CAISEEVGRVGYTF.

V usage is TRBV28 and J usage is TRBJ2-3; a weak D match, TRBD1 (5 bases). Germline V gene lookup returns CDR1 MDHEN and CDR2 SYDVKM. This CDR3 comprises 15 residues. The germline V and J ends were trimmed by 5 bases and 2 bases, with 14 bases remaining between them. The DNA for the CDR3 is TGTGCCAGCAGTATTAGACAGAGTCACACAGATACGCAGTATTTT. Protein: CASSIRQSHTDTQYF.

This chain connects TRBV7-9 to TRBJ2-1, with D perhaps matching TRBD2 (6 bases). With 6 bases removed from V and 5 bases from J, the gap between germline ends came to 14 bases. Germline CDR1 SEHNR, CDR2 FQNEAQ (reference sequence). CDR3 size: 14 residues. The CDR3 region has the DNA TGTGCCAGCAGTTTCGGGGGACCTAACAATGAGCAGTTCTTC. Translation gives CASSFGGPNNEQFF.

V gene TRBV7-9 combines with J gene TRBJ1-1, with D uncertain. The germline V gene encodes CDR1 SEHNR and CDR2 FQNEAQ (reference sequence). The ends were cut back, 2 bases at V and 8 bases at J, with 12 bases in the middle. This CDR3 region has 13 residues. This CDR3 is CASSLYPVPEAFF. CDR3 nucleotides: TGTGCCAGCAGCTTATATCCGGTCCCAGAAGCTTTCTTT.

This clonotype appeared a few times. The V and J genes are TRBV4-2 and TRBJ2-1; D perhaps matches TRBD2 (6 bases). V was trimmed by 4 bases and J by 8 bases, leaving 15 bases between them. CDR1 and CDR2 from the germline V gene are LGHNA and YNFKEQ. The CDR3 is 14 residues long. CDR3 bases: TGTGCCAGCAGCCCATCTGCGGGGCCTGATGAGCAGTTCTTC. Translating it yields CASSPSAGPDEQFF.

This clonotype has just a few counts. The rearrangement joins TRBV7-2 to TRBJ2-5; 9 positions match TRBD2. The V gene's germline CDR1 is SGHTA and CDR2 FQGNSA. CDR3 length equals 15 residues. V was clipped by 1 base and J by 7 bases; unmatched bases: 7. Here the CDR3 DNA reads TGTGCCAGCAGCTTAGGGACTAGCGCCGGGCGGACCCAGTACTTC. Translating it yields CASSLGTSAGRTQYF.

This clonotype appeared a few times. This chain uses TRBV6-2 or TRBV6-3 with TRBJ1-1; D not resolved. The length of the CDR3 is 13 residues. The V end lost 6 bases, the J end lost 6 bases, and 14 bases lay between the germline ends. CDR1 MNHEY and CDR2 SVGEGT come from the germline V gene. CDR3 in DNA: TGTGCCAGCAGGATGACAAGCGGGCCTGAAGCTTTCTTT. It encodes CASRMTSGPEAFF.

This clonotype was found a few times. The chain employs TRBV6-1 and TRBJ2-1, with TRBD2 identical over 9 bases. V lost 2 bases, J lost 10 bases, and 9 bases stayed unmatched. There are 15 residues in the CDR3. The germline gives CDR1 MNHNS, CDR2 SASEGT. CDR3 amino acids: CASSETREGGKEQFF. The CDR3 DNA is TGTGCCAGCAGTGAAACGCGGGAGGGAGGGAAAGAGCAGTTCTTC.

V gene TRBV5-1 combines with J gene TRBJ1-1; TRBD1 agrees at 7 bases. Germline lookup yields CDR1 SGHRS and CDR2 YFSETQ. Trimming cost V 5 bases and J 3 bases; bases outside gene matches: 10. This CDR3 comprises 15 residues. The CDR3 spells CASRLQGVVDTEAFF. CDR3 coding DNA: TGCGCCAGCAGACTCCAGGGGGTCGTGGACACTGAAGCTTTCTTT. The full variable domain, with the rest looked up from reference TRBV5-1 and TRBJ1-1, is KAGVTQTPRYLIKTRGQQVTLSCSPISGHRSVSWYQQTPGQGLQFLFEYFSETQRNKGNFPGRFSGRQFSNSRSEMNVSTLELGDSALYLCASRLQGVVDTEAFFGQGTRLTVV.

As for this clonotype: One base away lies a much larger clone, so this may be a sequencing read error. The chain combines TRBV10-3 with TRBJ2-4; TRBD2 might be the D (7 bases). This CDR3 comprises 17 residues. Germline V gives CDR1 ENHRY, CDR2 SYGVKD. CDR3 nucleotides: TGTGCCCTCAGTGCCAGTGGAGGGGGGGCAGCCAAAAACATTCAGTACTTC. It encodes CALSASGGGAAKNIQYF.